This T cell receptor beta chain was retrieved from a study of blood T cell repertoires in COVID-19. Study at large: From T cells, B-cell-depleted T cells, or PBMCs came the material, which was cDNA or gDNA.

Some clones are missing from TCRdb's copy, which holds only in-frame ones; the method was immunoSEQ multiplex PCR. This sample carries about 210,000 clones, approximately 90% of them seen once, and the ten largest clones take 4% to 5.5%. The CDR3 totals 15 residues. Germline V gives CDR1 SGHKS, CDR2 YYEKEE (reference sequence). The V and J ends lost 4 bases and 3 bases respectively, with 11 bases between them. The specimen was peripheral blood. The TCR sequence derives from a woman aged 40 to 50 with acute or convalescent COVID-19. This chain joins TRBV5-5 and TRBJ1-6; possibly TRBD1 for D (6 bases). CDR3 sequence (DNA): TGTGCCAGCAGCGATTGGACAGACTATAATTCACCCCTCCACTTT. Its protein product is CASSDWTDYNSPLHF.